This T cell receptor (beta chain) was captured in a study of cytomegalovirus exposure and HLA in healthy donors. In the study overall: Membership in the Caucasian-associated ancestry cluster was found for 81% of about 430 genotyped donors.

Study-wide results and limits: The listing of about 150 TCR beta chains classed them as cytomegalovirus-associated.

The CDR3 sequence is 15 residues long. The germline CDR1 and CDR2 sequences are SGHRS and YFSETQ. With V trimmed by 0 bases and J by 10 bases, 12 bases remained unmatched. The PCR contained 60 Vbeta and 13 Jbeta primers. Measured with immunoSEQ multiplex PCR; TCRdb has only the in-frame clones, and not every one. Here the sample spans 150,000 to 200,000 clones, 70% to 80% being singletons. Of note for this clone: Antigen unknown.

Sequencing was done on a sample of PBMCs. This sequence joins TRBV5-1 and TRBJ1-2, with 7 bases aligning to TRBD1. The TCR originated in a woman between 25 and 40 years old in good health and CMV-seropositive. CDR3 bases: TGCGCCAGCAGCTTGGGGGGACAGCCTTCCCAGCTCTACACCTTC. It is translated as CASSLGGQPSQLYTF.